This TCR beta chain comes out of a study of radiotherapy plus CTLA-4 blockade in lung cancer. General study points: In blood, tumor-derived TCR clones expanded after radiotherapy plus ipilimumab. Per reports, early blood T cell clone dynamics, plus interferon-beta, forecast response most strongly.

This clone was observed a few times. The antigen remains unidentified. This table comes from immunoSEQ multiplex PCR, and its TCRdb copy is limited to in-frame clones, with some not included. The sample carries some 46,000 clones, over 60% recorded once. V shed 0 bases, J shed 5 bases, and the junction held 6 bases outside the gene matches. Germline CDR1 SGHVS, CDR2 FNYEAQ. This CDR3 is built from 16 residues. The V and J genes are TRBV7-6 and TRBJ2-1, with 8 positions matching TRBD2. The sequences come from peripheral blood, collected from a patient treated with radiotherapy plus ipilimumab. The clonotype was recovered from a human donor with non-small cell lung cancer whose response to radiotherapy plus ipilimumab could not be evaluated. The CDR3: CASSLALASGHNEQFF. Written as DNA, the CDR3 is TGTGCCAGCAGCTTAGCGCTGGCTAGCGGGCACAATGAGCAGTTCTTC.